This entry is about one TCR beta chain. The target antigen is unknown. Gene names refer to mouse genes. The read terminates 1 residue before the CDR3 end, so the remaining end is supplied by the germline J gene. This table comes from immunoSEQ multiplex PCR, and its TCRdb copy is limited to in-frame clones, with some not included. This table has more than 4,000 clones, approximately 49% appearing once. The time point is: mouse harvest day 14 after allogeneic transplant. Tail vein injection delivered 10^7 T-cell-depleted bone marrow cells and 10^6 splenic CD5+ T cells. Trimming shortened V by 4 bases and J by 4 bases, and 10 bases separated the two germline ends. From germline, CDR1 is KGHPV and CDR2 FQNQEV (reference sequence). The CDR3 length is 13 residues. This entry is derived from a study of tissue T cells after allogeneic stem cell transplantation. The study, taken as a whole, reports: Within patients, tissue anatomy strongly shaped TCR repertoire composition. The study did not identify alloreactive or antigen-specific tissue TCRs, and some clones might be persisting host cells.

The chain couples TRBV26 to TRBJ1-1; D call uncertain. The sequence was obtained from a female BALB/c mouse given C57BL/6 T cells with graft-versus-host disease after an allogeneic hematopoietic cell transplant. The sequenced sample consisted of lymph node tissue. This CDR3 reads CASSPLKGTEVFF. The sequenced part of the CDR3 DNA is TGTGCCAGCAGTCCCTTGAAGGGCACAGAAGTCTTC.